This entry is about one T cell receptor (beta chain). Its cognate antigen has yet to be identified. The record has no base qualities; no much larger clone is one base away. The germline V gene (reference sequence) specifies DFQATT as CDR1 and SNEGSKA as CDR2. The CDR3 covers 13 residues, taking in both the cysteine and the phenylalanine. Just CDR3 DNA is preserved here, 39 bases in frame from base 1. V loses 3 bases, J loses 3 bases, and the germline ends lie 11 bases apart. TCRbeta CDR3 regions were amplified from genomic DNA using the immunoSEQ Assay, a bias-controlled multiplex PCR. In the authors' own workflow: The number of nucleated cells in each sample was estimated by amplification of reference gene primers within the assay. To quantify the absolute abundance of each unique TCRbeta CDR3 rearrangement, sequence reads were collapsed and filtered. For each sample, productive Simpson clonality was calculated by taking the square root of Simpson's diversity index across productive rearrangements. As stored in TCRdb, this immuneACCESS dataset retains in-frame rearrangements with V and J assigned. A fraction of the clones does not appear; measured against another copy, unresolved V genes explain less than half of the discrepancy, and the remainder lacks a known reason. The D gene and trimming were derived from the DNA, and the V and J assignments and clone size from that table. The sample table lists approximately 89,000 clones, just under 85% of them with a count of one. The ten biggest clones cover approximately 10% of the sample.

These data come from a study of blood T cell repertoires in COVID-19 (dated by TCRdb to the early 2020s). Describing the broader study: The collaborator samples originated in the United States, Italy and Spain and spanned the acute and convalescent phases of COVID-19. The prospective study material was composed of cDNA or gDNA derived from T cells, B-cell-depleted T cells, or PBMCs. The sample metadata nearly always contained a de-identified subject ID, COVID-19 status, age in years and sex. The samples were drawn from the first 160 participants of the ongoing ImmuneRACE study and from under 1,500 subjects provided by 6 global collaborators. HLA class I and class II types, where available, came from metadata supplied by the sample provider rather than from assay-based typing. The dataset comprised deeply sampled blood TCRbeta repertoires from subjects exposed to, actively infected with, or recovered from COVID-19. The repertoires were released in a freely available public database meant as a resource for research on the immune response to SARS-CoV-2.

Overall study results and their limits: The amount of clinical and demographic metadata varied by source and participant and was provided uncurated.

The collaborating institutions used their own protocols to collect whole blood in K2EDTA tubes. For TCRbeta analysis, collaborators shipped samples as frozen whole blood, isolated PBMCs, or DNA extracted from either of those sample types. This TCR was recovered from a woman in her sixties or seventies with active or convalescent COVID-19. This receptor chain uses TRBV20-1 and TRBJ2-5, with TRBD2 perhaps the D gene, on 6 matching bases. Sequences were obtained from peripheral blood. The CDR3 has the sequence CSASEEGKETQYF. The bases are TGCAGTGCTAGTGAGGAGGGGAAAGAGACCCAGTACTTC.